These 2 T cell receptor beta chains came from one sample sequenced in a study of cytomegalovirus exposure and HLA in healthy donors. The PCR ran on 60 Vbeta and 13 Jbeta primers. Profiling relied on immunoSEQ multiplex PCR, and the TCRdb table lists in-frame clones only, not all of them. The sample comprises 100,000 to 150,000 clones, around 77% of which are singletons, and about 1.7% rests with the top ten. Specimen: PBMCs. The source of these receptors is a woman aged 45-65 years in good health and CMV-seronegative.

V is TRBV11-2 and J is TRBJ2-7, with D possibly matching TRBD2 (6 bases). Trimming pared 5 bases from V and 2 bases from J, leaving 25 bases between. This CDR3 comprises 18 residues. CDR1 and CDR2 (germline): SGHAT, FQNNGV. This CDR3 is CASSPRPVPGDSTYEQYF. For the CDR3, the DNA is TGTGCCAGCAGCCCACGCCCCGTCCCGGGGGACTCTACCTACGAGCAGTACTTC.

The CDR3 here is CASSHQGLDPSGYNEQFF. DNA for the CDR3: TGTGCCAGCAGCCACCAGGGACTCGACCCCTCAGGGTACAATGAGCAGTTCTTC. This chain uses TRBV7-9 with TRBJ2-1; TRBD2 might be the D (6 bases). The CDR3 is made up of 18 amino acids. Germline-derived CDR1 and CDR2 are SEHNR and FQNEAQ (reference sequence). V was cut by 5 bases and J by 4 bases, with 24 bases left in between.